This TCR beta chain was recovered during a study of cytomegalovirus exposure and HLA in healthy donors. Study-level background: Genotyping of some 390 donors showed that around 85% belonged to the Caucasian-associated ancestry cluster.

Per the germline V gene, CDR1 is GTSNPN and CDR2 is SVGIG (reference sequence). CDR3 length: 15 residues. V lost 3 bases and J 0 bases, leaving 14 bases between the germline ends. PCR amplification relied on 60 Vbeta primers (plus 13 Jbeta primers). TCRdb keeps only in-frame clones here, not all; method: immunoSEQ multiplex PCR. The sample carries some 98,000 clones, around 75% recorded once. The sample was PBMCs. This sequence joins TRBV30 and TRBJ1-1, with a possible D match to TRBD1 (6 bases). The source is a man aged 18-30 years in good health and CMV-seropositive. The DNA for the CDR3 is TGTGCCTGGAGGCCGGGGGGCTATGTGAACACTGAAGCTTTCTTT. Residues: CAWRPGGYVNTEAFF.